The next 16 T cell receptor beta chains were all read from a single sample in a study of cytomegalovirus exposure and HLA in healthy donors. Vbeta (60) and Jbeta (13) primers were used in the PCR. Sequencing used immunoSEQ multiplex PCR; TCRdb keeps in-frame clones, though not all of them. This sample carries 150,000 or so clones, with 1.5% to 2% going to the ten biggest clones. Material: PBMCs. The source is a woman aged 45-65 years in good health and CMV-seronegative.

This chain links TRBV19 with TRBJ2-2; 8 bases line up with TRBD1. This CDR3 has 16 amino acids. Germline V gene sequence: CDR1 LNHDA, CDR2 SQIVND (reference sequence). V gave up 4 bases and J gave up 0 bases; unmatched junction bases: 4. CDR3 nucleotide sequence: TGTGCCAGTAGTAAGGCAGGGGGCGCGAACACCGGGGAGCTGTTTTTT. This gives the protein CASSKAGGANTGELFF.

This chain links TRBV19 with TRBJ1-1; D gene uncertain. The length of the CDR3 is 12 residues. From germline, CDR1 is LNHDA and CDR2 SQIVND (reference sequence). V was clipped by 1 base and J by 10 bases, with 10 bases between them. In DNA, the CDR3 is TGTGCCAGTAGTATAGTAACCGCCGGAGCTTTCTTT. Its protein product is CASSIVTAGAFF. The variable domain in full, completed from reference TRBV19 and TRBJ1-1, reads DGGITQSPKYLFRKEGQNVTLSCEQNLNHDAMYWYRQDPGQGLRLIYYSQIVNDFQKGDIAEGYSVSREKKESFPLTVTSAQKNPTAFYLCASSIVTAGAFFGQGTRLTVV.

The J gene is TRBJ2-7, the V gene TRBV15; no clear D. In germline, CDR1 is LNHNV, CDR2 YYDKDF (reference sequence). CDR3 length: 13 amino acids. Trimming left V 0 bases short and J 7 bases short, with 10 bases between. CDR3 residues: CATSRDTHREQYF. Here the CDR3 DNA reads TGTGCCACCAGCAGAGATACTCACCGGGAGCAGTACTTC. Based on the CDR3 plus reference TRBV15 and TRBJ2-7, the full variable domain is DAMVIQNPRYQVTQFGKPVTLSCSQTLNHNVMYWYQQKSSQAPKLLFHYYDKDFNNEADTPDNFQSRRPNTSFCFLDIRSPGLGDTAMYLCATSRDTHREQYFGPGTRLTVT.

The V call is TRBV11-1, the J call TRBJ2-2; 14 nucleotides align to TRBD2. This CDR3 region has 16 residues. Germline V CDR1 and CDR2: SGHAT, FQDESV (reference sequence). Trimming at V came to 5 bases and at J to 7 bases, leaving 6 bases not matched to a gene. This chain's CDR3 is CASSPGLAGVIGELFF. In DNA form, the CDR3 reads TGTGCCAGCAGCCCGGGACTAGCGGGAGTTATCGGGGAGCTGTTTTTT.

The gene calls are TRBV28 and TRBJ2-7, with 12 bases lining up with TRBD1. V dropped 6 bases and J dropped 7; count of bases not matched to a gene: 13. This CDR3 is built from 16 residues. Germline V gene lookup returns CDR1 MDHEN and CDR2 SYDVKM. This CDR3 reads CASSFRRGQGAGEQYF. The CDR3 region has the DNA TGTGCCAGCAGCTTCCGACGGGGACAGGGGGCAGGGGAGCAGTACTTC. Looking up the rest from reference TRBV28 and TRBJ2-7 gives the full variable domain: DVKVTQSSRYLVKRTGEKVFLECVQDMDHENMFWYRQDPGLGLRLIYFSYDVKMKEKGDIPEGYSVSREKKERFSLILESASTNQTSMYLCASSFRRGQGAGEQYFGPGTRLTVT.

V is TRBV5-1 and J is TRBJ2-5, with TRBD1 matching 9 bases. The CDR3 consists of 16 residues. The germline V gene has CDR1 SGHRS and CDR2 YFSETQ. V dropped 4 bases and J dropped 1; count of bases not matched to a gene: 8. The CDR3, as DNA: TGCGCCAGCAGCCCCGTGGGGGACAGGGCCCAAGAGACCCAGTACTTC. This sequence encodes CASSPVGDRAQETQYF. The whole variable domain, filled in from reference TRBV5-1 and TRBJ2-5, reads KAGVTQTPRYLIKTRGQQVTLSCSPISGHRSVSWYQQTPGQGLQFLFEYFSETQRNKGNFPGRFSGRQFSNSRSEMNVSTLELGDSALYLCASSPVGDRAQETQYFGPGTRLLVL.

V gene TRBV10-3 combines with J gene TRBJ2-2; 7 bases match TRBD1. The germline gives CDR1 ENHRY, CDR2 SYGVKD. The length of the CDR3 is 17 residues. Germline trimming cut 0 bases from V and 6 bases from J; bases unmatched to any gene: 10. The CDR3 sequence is CAISESEGANKAGELFF. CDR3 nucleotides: TGTGCCATCAGTGAGTCAGAGGGGGCTAATAAGGCCGGGGAGCTGTTTTTT.

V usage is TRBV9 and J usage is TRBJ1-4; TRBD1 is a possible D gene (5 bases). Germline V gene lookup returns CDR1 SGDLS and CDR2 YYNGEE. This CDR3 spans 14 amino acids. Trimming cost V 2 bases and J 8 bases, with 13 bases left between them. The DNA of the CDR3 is TGTGCCAGCAGCGTTTCGGGGGATCAGGAAAAACTGTTTTTT. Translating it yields CASSVSGDQEKLFF.

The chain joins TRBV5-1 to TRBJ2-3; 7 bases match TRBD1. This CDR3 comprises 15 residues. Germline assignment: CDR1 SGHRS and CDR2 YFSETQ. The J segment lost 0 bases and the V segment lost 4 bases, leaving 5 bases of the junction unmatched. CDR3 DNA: TGCGCCAGCAGCAGGACAGGACCAAGCACAGATACGCAGTATTTT. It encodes CASSRTGPSTDTQYF.

The CDR3 nucleotides are TGCGCCAGCAGCTTGAAAGCGGGGGGAGATACGCAGTATTTT. It specifies CASSLKAGGDTQYF. The V gene is TRBV5-1, the J gene TRBJ2-3; 9 bases fit TRBD2. Germline CDR1 is SGHRS and CDR2 is YFSETQ. J lost 5 bases, V lost 1 base, and 2 bases had no gene match. The CDR3 totals 14 residues.

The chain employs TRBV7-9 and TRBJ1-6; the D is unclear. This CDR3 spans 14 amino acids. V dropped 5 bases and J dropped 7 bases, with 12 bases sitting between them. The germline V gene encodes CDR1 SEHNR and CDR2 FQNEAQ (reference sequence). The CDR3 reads CASSLVGSNSPLHF. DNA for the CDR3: TGTGCCAGCAGCCTAGTCGGGTCGAATTCACCCCTCCACTTT.

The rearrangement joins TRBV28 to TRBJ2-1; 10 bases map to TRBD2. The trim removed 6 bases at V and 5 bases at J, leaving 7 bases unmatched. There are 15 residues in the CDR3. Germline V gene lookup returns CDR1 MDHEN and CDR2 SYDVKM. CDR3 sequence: CASRPTSGDDNEQFF. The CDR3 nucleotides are TGTGCCAGCAGGCCTACTAGCGGGGATGACAATGAGCAGTTCTTC.

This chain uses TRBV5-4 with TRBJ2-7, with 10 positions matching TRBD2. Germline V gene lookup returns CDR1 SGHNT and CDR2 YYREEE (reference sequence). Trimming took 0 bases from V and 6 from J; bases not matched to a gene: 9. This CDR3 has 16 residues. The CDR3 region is CASSLAASGRSGEQYF. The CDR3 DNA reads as TGTGCCAGCAGCTTGGCTGCTAGCGGGAGATCAGGCGAGCAGTACTTC.

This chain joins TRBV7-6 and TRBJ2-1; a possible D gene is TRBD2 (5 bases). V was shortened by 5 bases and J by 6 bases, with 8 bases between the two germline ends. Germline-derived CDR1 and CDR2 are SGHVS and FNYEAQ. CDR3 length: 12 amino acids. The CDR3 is CASSLLVNEQFF. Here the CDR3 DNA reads TGTGCCAGCAGCCTACTAGTCAATGAGCAGTTCTTC.

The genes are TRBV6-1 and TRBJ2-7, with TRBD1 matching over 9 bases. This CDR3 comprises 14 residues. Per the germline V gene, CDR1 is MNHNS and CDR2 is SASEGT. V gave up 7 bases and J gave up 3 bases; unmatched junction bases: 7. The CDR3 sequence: CASKSAGQGYEQYF. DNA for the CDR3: TGTGCCAGCAAGTCCGCGGGACAGGGCTACGAGCAGTACTTC.

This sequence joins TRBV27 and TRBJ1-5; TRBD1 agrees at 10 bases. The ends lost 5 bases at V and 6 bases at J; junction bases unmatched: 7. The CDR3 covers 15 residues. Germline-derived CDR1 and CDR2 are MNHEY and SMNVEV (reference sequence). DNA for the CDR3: TGTGCCAGCAGTACGGGACAGGGGTTGGGTCAGCCCCAGCATTTT. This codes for CASSTGQGLGQPQHF.